A single sample gave rise to the 14 T cell receptor beta chains below, sequenced in a study of cytomegalovirus exposure and HLA in healthy donors. This PCR relied on a set of 60 Vbeta primers and 13 Jbeta primers. Profiled with immunoSEQ multiplex PCR; TCRdb holds only in-frame clones, not every one. In the table there are over 90,000 clones, approximately 79% of which are singletons. Material for sequencing was PBMCs. The receptors derive from a woman between 55 and 75 years old in good health and CMV-seropositive.

This clone came up a few times. The chain has TRBV6-1 and TRBJ1-4, with D maybe TRBD1 (5 bases). Germline V gene lookup returns CDR1 MNHNS and CDR2 SASEGT. CDR3 length: 12 residues. V shed 11 bases and J shed 4 bases, with 11 bases lying between them. CDR3 sequence: CAGGTDNEKLFF. Written as DNA, the CDR3 is TGTGCCGGGGGGACTGATAATGAAAAACTGTTTTTT.

Regarding this clone: This sample includes further DNA sequences coding for the same CDR3. The gene calls are TRBV18 and TRBJ1-1; D is undetermined. CDR1 is KGHSH, CDR2 LQKENI, per germline. This CDR3 region has 13 residues. Trimming shortened V by 6 bases and J by 1 base, and 9 bases separated the two germline ends. The CDR3 region has the DNA TGTGCCAGCTCTCCGTCGGGGAACACTGAAGCTTTCTTT. It translates to CASSPSGNTEAFF. Full variable domain (missing parts from reference TRBV18 and TRBJ1-1): NAGVMQNPRHLVRRRGQEARLRCSPMKGHSHVYWYRQLPEEGLKFMVYLQKENIIDESGMPKERFSAEFPKEGPSILRIQQVVRGDSAAYFCASSPSGNTEAFFGQGTRLTVV.

The rearrangement links TRBV5-1 to TRBJ2-7; no definite D call. The CDR3 is made up of 13 amino acids. The ends were cut back, 2 bases at V and 2 bases at J, with 8 bases in the middle. Germline V lookup: CDR1 SGHRS, CDR2 YFSETQ. The CDR3 protein is CASSLHGAYEQYF. The DNA for the CDR3 is TGCGCCAGCAGCTTACACGGAGCCTACGAGCAGTACTTC.

This clone has more than one count but fewer than ten. CDR3 sequence reads: CASSIFAGMRDQPQHF. Written as DNA, the CDR3 is TGTGCCAGTAGTATATTCGCGGGGATGAGAGATCAGCCCCAGCATTTT. This chain uses TRBV19 with TRBJ1-5; D is uncertain. This CDR3 is built from 16 residues. The germline V gene encodes CDR1 LNHDA and CDR2 SQIVND (reference sequence). With 2 bases removed from V and 5 bases from J, the gap between germline ends came to 16 bases. Looking up the rest from reference TRBV19 and TRBJ1-5 gives the full variable domain: DGGITQSPKYLFRKEGQNVTLSCEQNLNHDAMYWYRQDPGQGLRLIYYSQIVNDFQKGDIAEGYSVSREKKESFPLTVTSAQKNPTAFYLCASSIFAGMRDQPQHFGDGTRLSIL.

The rearrangement links TRBV6-5 to TRBJ1-5; TRBD1 might be the D (6 bases). V was clipped by 6 bases and J by 3 bases, with 12 bases between them. CDR3 length: 14 residues. CDR1 and CDR2 (germline): MNHEY, SVGAGI. In DNA form, the CDR3 reads TGTGCCAGCAGCCTTGGACAGTTCAATCAGCCCCAGCATTTT. Translated, it gives CASSLGQFNQPQHF.

This clone turned up a few times. The chain joins TRBV6-5 to TRBJ1-1; D unclear. CDR1 is MNHEY, CDR2 SVGAGI, per germline. The V end was cut by 4 bases, the J end by 4 bases, with 13 bases between. The CDR3 is 14 residues long. The CDR3 region is CASSSPGWVTEAFF. The CDR3 bases are TGTGCCAGCAGTTCCCCGGGTTGGGTCACTGAAGCTTTCTTT.

The chain combines TRBV6-5 with TRBJ1-1, with D perhaps matching TRBD1 (5 bases). Germline values: CDR1 MNHEY, CDR2 SVGAGI. The CDR3 length is 14 residues. V lost 6 bases to trimming and J lost 1 base, with 12 bases between them. This CDR3 reads CASSPGHTNTEAFF. DNA of the CDR3: TGTGCCAGCAGCCCTGGACATACGAACACTGAAGCTTTCTTT.

The chain carries TRBV5-4 and TRBJ1-2, with D tentatively TRBD1 (5 bases). Trimming removed 0 bases from V and 7 bases from J, with 13 bases in between. The CDR3 extends over 14 amino acids. Per germline, CDR1 SGHNT and CDR2 YYREEE (reference sequence). CDR3 DNA: TGTGCCAGCAGCTTGGCTACCCAAAGGGGTGGCTACACCTTC. The encoded protein is CASSLATQRGGYTF.

This chain links TRBV4-2 with TRBJ1-1, with D possibly matching TRBD1 (5 bases). Germline-derived CDR1 and CDR2 are LGHNA and YNFKEQ. The CDR3 sequence is 15 residues long. V dropped 2 bases and J dropped 1 base, with 11 bases sitting between them. This CDR3 is CASSQRGGANTEAFF. CDR3 nucleotide sequence: TGTGCCAGCAGCCAACGCGGGGGAGCGAACACTGAAGCTTTCTTT.

CDR3 loop: CASSSRGNEQFF. CDR3 coding DNA: TGTGCCAGCAGCAGCAGGGGTAATGAGCAGTTCTTC. V is TRBV13 and J is TRBJ2-1; possibly TRBD1 for D (6 bases). The CDR3 has 12 amino acids. V dropped 5 bases and J dropped 7 bases, with 9 bases sitting between them. The germline V gene encodes CDR1 PRHDT and CDR2 FYEKMQ (reference sequence).

The rearrangement joins TRBV9 to TRBJ2-1; D is perhaps TRBD2 (5 bases). Germline loops: CDR1 SGDLS, CDR2 YYNGEE. Trimming took 0 bases from V and 5 from J, leaving 12 bases between them. The CDR3 length is 15 residues. In DNA form, the CDR3 reads TGTGCCAGCAGCGTAGAGGCTAGCAGACACAATGAGCAGTTCTTC. Protein: CASSVEASRHNEQFF.

In regard to this clone: One end of the junction varies from germline; a read error may be responsible. This chain connects TRBV7-9 to TRBJ1-5; TRBD1 is a possible D gene (6 bases). From germline, CDR1 is SEHNR and CDR2 FQNEAQ (reference sequence). This CDR3 region has 12 residues. This CDR3 is CSSSLPGVPQHF. The CDR3 DNA reads TGTTCCAGCAGCCTCCCAGGGGTGCCCCAGCATTTT.

This clone was recorded a few times. The genes are TRBV7-9 and TRBJ1-4, with 7 bases aligning to TRBD1. V was clipped by 4 bases and J by 2 bases; unmatched bases: 7. The germline CDR1 and CDR2 sequences are SEHNR and FQNEAQ (reference sequence). The CDR3 is 16 residues long. The CDR3 bases are TGTGCCAGCAGCTCGAGGGACAGCGGCACTAATGAAAAACTGTTTTTT. This encodes CASSSRDSGTNEKLFF.

The chain employs TRBV29-1 and TRBJ1-5, with D possibly TRBD1 on 6 matching bases. V lost 4 bases, J lost 3 bases, and 10 bases lay in between. The CDR3 is 13 amino acids. CDR1 is SQVTM and CDR2 is ANQGSEA in the germline V gene. For the CDR3, the DNA is TGCAGCGTTGGGGGGGGCCTCAATCAGCCCCAGCATTTT. It encodes CSVGGGLNQPQHF.